Shown below are 28 T cell receptor beta chains from a single sample sequenced in a study of shared clonotypes between healthy human individuals. Sequencing was performed with immunoSEQ multiplex PCR; in TCRdb, only in-frame clones are kept and a portion is missing. The sample lists about 1.5 million clones, around 97% seen once, with approximately 1.2% in the top ten. Input material: naive CD4+ T cells sorted from blood. The subset was: CD45RA+ positively selected. These receptor sequences come from a young man in good health.

The chain has TRBV9 and TRBJ2-2, with D unresolved. The CDR3 is 17 residues long. V lost 4 bases and J lost 1, with 17 bases in between. From germline, CDR1 is SGDLS and CDR2 YYNGEE. The CDR3 loop is CASSPRMGLMNTGELFF. CDR3 DNA sequence: TGTGCCAGCAGCCCACGGATGGGTCTCATGAACACCGGGGAGCTGTTTTTT.

V is TRBV5-1 and J is TRBJ1-2; D unclear. Trimming shortened V by 0 bases and J by 6 bases, and 9 bases separated the two germline ends. The germline V gene encodes CDR1 SGHRS and CDR2 YFSETQ. This CDR3 has 13 amino acids. The CDR3 DNA sequence: TGCGCCAGCAGCTTGGTTTCGGGAGATGGCTACACCTTC. Translated, it gives CASSLVSGDGYTF.

The chain is built from TRBV28 and TRBJ2-1; 11 bases match TRBD2. Germline values: CDR1 MDHEN, CDR2 SYDVKM. Trimming took 6 bases from V and 7 from J; bases not matched to a gene: 8. There are 15 residues in the CDR3. CDR3 region: CASSKGLAGINEQFF. The CDR3, as DNA: TGTGCCAGCAGCAAAGGACTAGCGGGTATAAATGAGCAGTTCTTC.

As to this clone: This sample also contains other DNA sequences that code for the same CDR3. The chain is built from TRBV5-1 and TRBJ2-7, with D possibly TRBD2 on 5 matching bases. The V gene's germline CDR1 is SGHRS and CDR2 YFSETQ. CDR3 length equals 13 residues. Trimming stripped 0 bases from V and 4 bases from J, with 8 bases between. DNA for the CDR3: TGCGCCAGCAGCTTGGAAGGACTTTACGAGCAGTACTTC. It yields the protein CASSLEGLYEQYF.

The chain uses TRBV7-9 and TRBJ2-1; 8 nucleotides align to TRBD1. This CDR3 is 17 amino acids long. Germline V gene data show CDR1 as SEHNR and CDR2 as FQNEAQ (reference sequence). J was trimmed by 6 bases and V by 0 bases; bases with no gene match: 10. CDR3 in amino acids: CASSLAPVGQGGNEQFF. Written as DNA, the CDR3 is TGTGCCAGCAGCTTAGCGCCGGTTGGACAGGGCGGCAATGAGCAGTTCTTC.

This rearrangement joins TRBV14 to TRBJ2-2; TRBD2 matches at 7 bases. Looked up from germline, CDR1 is SGHDN and CDR2 is FVKESK. V lost 4 bases and J lost 4; bases outside the gene matches: 9. The CDR3 has 16 amino acids. CDR3: CASSRTAGWGTGELFF. DNA for the CDR3: TGTGCCAGCAGCCGAACAGCGGGATGGGGCACCGGGGAGCTGTTTTTT.

This chain connects TRBV6-6 to TRBJ2-3; TRBD1 aligns across 7 bases. The CDR3 runs 15 residues. Germline V gene lookup returns CDR1 MNHNY and CDR2 SVGAGI (reference sequence). V lost 6 bases and J lost 3; bases outside the gene matches: 9. The DNA for the CDR3 is TGTGCCAGCAGCCTACTAGGGGGCGCGACAGATACGCAGTATTTT. This encodes CASSLLGGATDTQYF.

In its sample, this clone was seen once. The chain couples TRBV19 to TRBJ1-2; D not resolved. The CDR3 length is 13 residues. Trimming took 3 bases from V and 7 from J, leaving 12 bases between them. CDR1 and CDR2 (germline): LNHDA, SQIVND (reference sequence). The CDR3 sequence is CASSMERARGYTF. The CDR3 coding sequence is TGTGCCAGTAGTATGGAGAGGGCGCGTGGCTACACCTTC.

CDR3 sequence: CASSMGGNTDTQYF. CDR3 nucleotide sequence: TGTGCCAGTAGTATGGGGGGCAACACAGATACGCAGTATTTT. The rearrangement links TRBV19 to TRBJ2-3, with D perhaps given as TRBD1 or TRBD2 (6 bases each). V dropped 3 bases and J dropped 2 bases, with 9 bases sitting between them. Germline V lookup: CDR1 LNHDA, CDR2 SQIVND (reference sequence). CDR3 length: 14 amino acids.

About this clone itself: One junction end does not reproduce the germline sequence, and a read error may be involved. The chain combines TRBV11-3 with TRBJ2-1; 7 positions match TRBD2. Germline loops: CDR1 SGHNT, CDR2 YENEEA. This CDR3 is 12 amino acids long. CDR3 sequence: CASSLDSGLPVF. CDR3 nucleotides: TGTGCCAGCAGCTTGGATTCGGGACTACCCGTCTTC. The full variable domain, with the rest looked up from reference TRBV11-3 and TRBJ2-1, is EAGVVQSPRYKIIEKKQPVAFWCNPISGHNTLYWYLQNLGQGPELLIRYENEEAVDDSQLPKDRFSAERLKGVDSTLKIQPAELGDSAVYLCASSLDSGLPVFGPGTRLTVL.

This clone has just one count. The chain combines TRBV10-2 with TRBJ2-3; the D gene is possibly TRBD1 (5 bases). This CDR3 contains 15 residues. V shed 6 bases and J shed 0 bases, with 13 bases lying between them. Germline values: CDR1 WSHSY, CDR2 SAAADI. The CDR3 loop is CASSRRVASTDTQYF. CDR3 bases: TGCGCCAGCAGCCGCAGGGTCGCTAGCACAGATACGCAGTATTTT.

This clone has just one count. The V call is TRBV29-1, the J call TRBJ1-1; no clear D. There are 12 residues in the CDR3. Germline-derived CDR1 and CDR2 are SQVTM and ANQGSEA. Deletions cut 7 bases from V and 2 bases from J, with 11 bases between. The CDR3 here is CSAEIGNTEAFF. The CDR3 bases are TGCAGCGCCGAAATAGGTAACACTGAAGCTTTCTTT.

With respect to this clone: At the DNA level, this CDR3 is encoded by other sequences in the same sample as well. This rearrangement joins TRBV18 to TRBJ2-1; a possible D gene is TRBD1 (7 bases). Germline CDR1 and CDR2: KGHSH and LQKENI. The CDR3 has 17 residues. V was clipped by 2 bases and J by 1 base, with 15 bases between them. CDR3 sequence: CASSPKPAGGSYNEQFF. CDR3 nucleotides: TGTGCCAGCTCACCAAAACCAGCAGGGGGGTCCTACAATGAGCAGTTCTTC.

This chain uses TRBV18 with TRBJ1-4; D ambiguous. CDR1 and CDR2 (germline): KGHSH, LQKENI. The CDR3 length is 16 residues. The V end was cut by 3 bases, the J end by 5 bases, with 16 bases between. In nucleotides, the CDR3 is TGTGCCAGCTCACCTTCAAGGACGCGCCAGAATGAAAAACTGTTTTTT. Its translation: CASSPSRTRQNEKLFF.

V gene TRBV6-1 combines with J gene TRBJ2-7; D is possibly TRBD1 or TRBD2 (5 bases each). The CDR3 length is 15 residues. Trimming removed 6 bases from V and 4 bases from J, with 19 bases in between. In germline, CDR1 is MNHNS, CDR2 SASEGT. CDR3 protein: CASSRRDPERYEQYF. CDR3 bases: TGTGCCAGCAGCCGTCGGGACCCTGAAAGGTACGAGCAGTACTTC.

The chain has TRBV10-2 and TRBJ2-1; D not certain. There are 15 residues in the CDR3. The germline V gene encodes CDR1 WSHSY and CDR2 SAAADI. V was shortened by 8 bases and J by 4 bases, with 18 bases between the two germline ends. The CDR3 sequence is CASGSRAVNYNEQFF. The CDR3 nucleotides read TGCGCCAGCGGAAGCCGGGCGGTCAATTACAATGAGCAGTTCTTC.

The chain employs TRBV15 and TRBJ1-5; possible D gene TRBD1, 5 bases. V was trimmed by 0 bases and J by 0 bases, leaving 9 bases between them. Germline assignment: CDR1 LNHNV and CDR2 YYDKDF (reference sequence). The CDR3 has 16 residues. The CDR3 DNA sequence: TGTGCCACCAGCAGAGATCGGGGCCTTAGCAATCAGCCCCAGCATTTT. It specifies CATSRDRGLSNQPQHF.

This chain joins TRBV7-9 and TRBJ2-1, with 9 bases lining up with TRBD2. There are 15 residues in the CDR3. Per germline, CDR1 SEHNR and CDR2 FQNEAQ (reference sequence). V lost 1 base to trimming and J lost 9 bases; unmatched junction nucleotides: 7. The CDR3 DNA reads TGTGCCAGCAGCTTAGAACTAGCGGGCTTAACTGAGCAGTTCTTC. Translated, it gives CASSLELAGLTEQFF.

The chain has TRBV2 and TRBJ1-4; tentatively, D is TRBD1 (6 bases). V was shortened by 4 bases and J by 0 bases, with 9 bases between the two germline ends. Germline loops: CDR1 SNHLY, CDR2 FYNNEI. CDR3 length equals 15 residues. The CDR3 bases are TGTGCCAGCAGTGCCCGGACAGCAACTAATGAAAAACTGTTTTTT. Amino acid sequence: CASSARTATNEKLFF.

The chain joins TRBV28 to TRBJ2-1, with D uncertain. Germline CDR1 and CDR2: MDHEN and SYDVKM. With 4 bases removed from V and 10 bases from J, the gap between germline ends came to 8 bases. This CDR3 is built from 11 residues. This chain's CDR3 is CASSSRREQFF. The CDR3 DNA sequence: TGTGCCAGCAGTTCTCGGCGGGAGCAGTTCTTC.

This clone is a singleton in its sample. The genes are TRBV18 and TRBJ2-7; 9 bases map to TRBD2. The CDR3 totals 14 residues. V shed 6 bases and J 1 base; nucleotides not matched to a gene: 4. From germline, CDR1 is KGHSH and CDR2 LQKENI. The CDR3 protein is CASSREGPSYEQYF. CDR3 in DNA: TGTGCCAGCTCGCGGGAGGGCCCTTCCTACGAGCAGTACTTC.

The chain employs TRBV18 and TRBJ2-7, with 8 bases identical to TRBD1. Germline CDR1 reads KGHSH; CDR2 reads LQKENI. The CDR3 covers 14 residues. J lost 5 bases, V lost 5 bases, and 8 bases had no gene match. The CDR3 here is CASSYGTGLHEQYF. The CDR3 nucleotides read TGTGCCAGCTCATACGGGACAGGTCTCCACGAGCAGTACTTC.

This sequence joins TRBV10-2 and TRBJ1-2; D gene unclear. V shed 4 bases and J shed 2 bases, with 5 bases lying between them. The germline V gene has CDR1 WSHSY and CDR2 SAAADI. This CDR3 is 12 amino acids long. The CDR3 nucleotides are TGCGCCAGCAGTGCCCGGAACTATGGCTACACCTTC. This translates into CASSARNYGYTF.

V is TRBV5-1 and J is TRBJ2-1; weak D call: TRBD1 (6 bases). Germline loops: CDR1 SGHRS, CDR2 YFSETQ. This CDR3 has 16 amino acids. The ends were cut back, 0 bases at V and 4 bases at J, with 14 bases in the middle. CDR3 amino acids: CASSLVRGRDYNEQFF. The CDR3 bases are TGCGCCAGCAGCTTGGTCAGGGGCAGGGATTACAATGAGCAGTTCTTC.

This chain connects TRBV5-1 to TRBJ2-6; D is possibly TRBD1 (6 bases). The CDR3 covers 16 residues. V was shortened by 0 bases and J by 2 bases, with 9 bases between the two germline ends. CDR1 is SGHRS, CDR2 YFSETQ, per germline. The CDR3 loop is CASSLDRATGANVLTF. Written as DNA, the CDR3 is TGCGCCAGCAGCTTGGACAGGGCAACTGGGGCCAACGTCCTGACTTTC.

The chain links TRBV15 to TRBJ1-5; D may be TRBD1 (5 bases). Trimming cost V 3 bases and J 12 bases, with 18 bases left between them. Germline CDR1 and CDR2: LNHNV and YYDKDF (reference sequence). The CDR3 extends over 14 amino acids. The CDR3 DNA reads as TGTGCCACCAGCAGGGCCGGGACCCACGTTCGCCAGCATTTT. This encodes CATSRAGTHVRQHF.

As DNA, the CDR3 is TGTGCCAGCACGGGGAAGGAGACCCAGTACTTC. Encoded protein: CASTGKETQYF. The chain combines TRBV2 with TRBJ2-5; TRBD2 is a possible D gene (5 bases). The CDR3 totals 11 residues. CDR1 is SNHLY, CDR2 FYNNEI, per germline. V was clipped by 7 bases and J by 5 bases, with 8 bases between them.

This chain links TRBV2 with TRBJ2-6; D gene ambiguous. Germline V gene data show CDR1 as SNHLY and CDR2 as FYNNEI. This CDR3 has 16 residues. V was clipped by 3 bases and J by 2 bases, with 11 bases between them. The CDR3 loop is CASSEVGSTGANVLTF. The CDR3 bases are TGTGCCAGCAGTGAGGTTGGCAGCACTGGGGCCAACGTCCTGACTTTC.